These T cell receptor beta chains were read from a single sample in a study of cytomegalovirus exposure and HLA in healthy donors. Assay: immunoSEQ multiplex PCR; the TCRdb copy retains only in-frame clones and omits some. The sample has roughly 190,000 clones, 62% seen once; the top ten hold about 3.2%. Material for sequencing was PBMCs. Receptors originate from a man aged 35-49 years in good health and CMV-seronegative. Both conserved end residues are part of each CDR3. Each record gives: clone size, J gene, D gene, V gene, CDR3 protein, CDR3 DNA. A D gene is named only where the DNA matches it firmly. Clone size is given for some rows only: seen once, a few or many times, or a class if the clone is expanded.

. | TRBJ2-7 | . | TRBV5-1 | CASHGGSSYEQYF | TGCGCCAGCCATGGAGGCTCCTCCTACGAGCAGTACTTC
. | TRBJ2-6 | TRBD2 | TRBV7-2 | CASRLGGGSGANVLTF | TGTGCCAGCAGATTGGGGGGGGGTTCCGGGGCCAACGTCCTGACTTTC
. | TRBJ1-3 | . | TRBV19 | CASTPGQSSGNTIYF | TGTGCCAGTACTCCTGGACAGAGCTCTGGAAACACCATATATTTT
. | TRBJ2-7 | TRBD2 | TRBV5-1 | CASSLELAGGFFYTYEQYF | TGCGCCAGCAGCTTGGAACTAGCGGGAGGGTTCTTTTACACCTACGAGCAGTACTTC
once | TRBJ2-3 | . | TRBV19 | CASSSYRDTQYF | TGTGCCAGTAGTTCTTACAGGGATACGCAGTATTTT
few | TRBJ2-5 | TRBD1 | TRBV7-6 | CASSRSRGHETQYF | TGTGCCAGCAGCAGATCCAGGGGGCACGAGACCCAGTACTTC
. | TRBJ2-7 | . | TRBV5-1 | CASSPDSYEQYF | TGCGCCAGCAGCCCGGACAGCTACGAGCAGTACTTC
few | TRBJ1-2 | TRBD1 | TRBV2 | CASSERQGQWDNYGYTF | TGTGCCAGCAGTGAAAGACAGGGGCAATGGGATAACTATGGCTACACCTTC
. | TRBJ1-1 | TRBD1 | TRBV7-3 | CAGSPRGTGGGTEAFF | TGTGCCGGCAGCCCCCGGGGGACAGGGGGCGGGACTGAAGCTTTCTTT
. | TRBJ2-2 | TRBD2 | TRBV5-6 | CASSPGLAGNTGELFF | TGTGCCAGCAGCCCCGGGCTAGCGGGAAATACCGGGGAGCTGTTTTTT
once | TRBJ2-1 | TRBD1 | TRBV10-3 | CAIRGQGASYNEQFF | TGTGCCATCAGGGGACAGGGGGCATCCTACAATGAGCAGTTCTTC